Presented here are 8 T cell receptor beta chains from one specimen sequenced in a study of T cells expressing NK-cell markers. One entry per CDR3 protein, without DNA, is what TCRdb gives after re-calling the 5' RACE reads. The specimen's table records 250,000 to 300,000 distinct CDR3 sequences. The specimen sequenced was blood T cells: a sorted CD56 or NKG2C T cell subset, CD4+ or CD8+ T cells, or bulk PBMC T cells (not recorded which). The receptor source for this set is a woman between 18 and 70 years old in good health.

The chain combines TRBV25-1 with TRBJ2-7. The CDR3 is 15 amino acids. Germline CDR1 and CDR2: MGHDK and SYGVNS. CDR3 sequence: CASSELGSRAYEQYF.

V and J are TRBV9 and TRBJ1-1. The CDR3 totals 14 residues. Germline values: CDR1 SGDLS, CDR2 YYNGEE. This CDR3 reads CASSVDGRDTEAFF.

The genes are TRBV12-3 or TRBV12-4 and TRBJ2-1; TCRdb designates TRBD2, a call that cannot be tested without DNA. This CDR3 contains 14 residues. CDR3 in amino acids: CASNTLAAYNEQFF.

This chain uses TRBV20-1 with TRBJ1-4; the TRBD1 assignment by TCRdb is unverifiable without DNA. From germline, CDR1 is DFQATT and CDR2 SNEGSKA (reference sequence). The CDR3 consists of 14 residues. CDR3 amino acids: CSARAGTLNEKLFF.

The V and J genes are TRBV5-4 and TRBJ2-1; TCRdb outputs TRBD2, but without DNA this stays unchecked. Germline values: CDR1 SGHNT, CDR2 YYREEE (reference sequence). The CDR3 length is 19 residues. The CDR3 is CASSLDVASGILSYNEQFF.

The J gene is TRBJ2-3, the V gene TRBV5-6; TCRdb names TRBD1, which stays unverified in the absence of DNA. The germline V gene encodes CDR1 SGHDT and CDR2 YYEEEE. The CDR3 is 15 residues long. The CDR3 protein is CASSRSGTNTDTQYF. Full variable domain (missing parts from reference TRBV5-6 and TRBJ2-3): DAGVTQSPTHLIKTRGQQVTLRCSPKSGHDTVSWYQQALGQGPQFIFQYYEEEERQRGNFPDRFSGHQFPNYSSELNVNALLLGDSALYLCASSRSGTNTDTQYFGPGTRLTVL.

This chain uses TRBV7-2 with TRBJ1-6; TCRdb's assignment of TRBD1 cannot be checked, as there is no DNA. The CDR3 is made up of 17 amino acids. CDR1 is SGHTA and CDR2 is FQGNSA in the germline V gene. This CDR3 reads CASSLAGWTGTNSPLHF.

The genes are TRBV15 and TRBJ2-5; TCRdb selects TRBD1, and the lack of DNA leaves this call unchecked. Germline loops: CDR1 LNHNV, CDR2 YYDKDF (reference sequence). The CDR3 extends over 14 amino acids. CDR3 sequence reads: CATSRSGSQETQYF.